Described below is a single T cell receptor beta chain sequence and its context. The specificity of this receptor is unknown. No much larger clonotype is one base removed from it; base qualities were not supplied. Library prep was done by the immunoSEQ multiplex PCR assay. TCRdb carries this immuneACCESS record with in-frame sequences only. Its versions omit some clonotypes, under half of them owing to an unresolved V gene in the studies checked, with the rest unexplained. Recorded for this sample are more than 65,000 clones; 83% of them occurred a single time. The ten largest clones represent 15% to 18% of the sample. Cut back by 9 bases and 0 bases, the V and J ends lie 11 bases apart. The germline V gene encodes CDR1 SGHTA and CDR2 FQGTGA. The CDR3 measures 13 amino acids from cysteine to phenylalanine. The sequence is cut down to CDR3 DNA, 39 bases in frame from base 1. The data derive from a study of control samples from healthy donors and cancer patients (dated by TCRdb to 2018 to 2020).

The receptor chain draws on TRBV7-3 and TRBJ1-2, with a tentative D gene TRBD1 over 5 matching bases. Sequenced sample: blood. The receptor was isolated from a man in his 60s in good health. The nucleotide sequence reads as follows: TGTGCCAGGAATTCGACAGCTAACTATGGCTACACCTTC. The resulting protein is CARNSTANYGYTF.